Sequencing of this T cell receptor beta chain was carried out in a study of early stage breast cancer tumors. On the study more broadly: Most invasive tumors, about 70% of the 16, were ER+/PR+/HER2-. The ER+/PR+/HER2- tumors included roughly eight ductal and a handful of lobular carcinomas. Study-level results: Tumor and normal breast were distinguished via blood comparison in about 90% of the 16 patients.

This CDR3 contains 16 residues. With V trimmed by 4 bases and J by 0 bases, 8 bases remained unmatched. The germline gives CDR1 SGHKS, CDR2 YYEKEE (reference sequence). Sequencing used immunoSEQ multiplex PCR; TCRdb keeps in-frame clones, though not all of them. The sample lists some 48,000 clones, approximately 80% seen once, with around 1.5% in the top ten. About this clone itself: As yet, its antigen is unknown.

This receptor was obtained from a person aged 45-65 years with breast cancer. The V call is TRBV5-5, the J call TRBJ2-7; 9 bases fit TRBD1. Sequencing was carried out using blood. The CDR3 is CASSTGTGKYSYEQYF. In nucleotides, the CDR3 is TGTGCCAGCAGCACGGGGACAGGGAAATACTCCTACGAGCAGTACTTC.